This entry lists 21 T cell receptor beta chains sequenced from one sample in a study of cytomegalovirus exposure and HLA in healthy donors. This PCR relied on a set of 60 Vbeta primers and 13 Jbeta primers. The method was immunoSEQ multiplex PCR; TCRdb's version includes in-frame clones alone and lacks a portion of them. The profile covers 150,000 to 200,000 clones, with approximately 81% appearing a single time and about 0.25% taken by the ten largest. Sequences were obtained from PBMCs. The receptors were gathered from a boy younger than 18 in good health and CMV-seronegative.

The chain is built from TRBV11-2 and TRBJ2-2; D unresolved. Trimming removed 2 bases from V and 5 bases from J, with 12 bases in between. The CDR3 totals 15 residues. The germline V gene has CDR1 SGHAT and CDR2 FQNNGV. CDR3 amino acids: CASSLTLLRTGELFF. CDR3 DNA: TGTGCCAGCAGCTTAACTCTCCTTCGGACCGGGGAGCTGTTTTTT. The whole variable domain, remainder taken from reference TRBV11-2 and TRBJ2-2, is EAGVAQSPRYKIIEKRQSVAFWCNPISGHATLYWYQQILGQGPKLLIQFQNNGVVDDSQLPKDRFSAERLKGVDSTLKIQPAKLEDSAVYLCASSLTLLRTGELFFGEGSRLTVL.

This sequence joins TRBV19 and TRBJ2-7; TRBD1 matches 8 bases. CDR1 LNHDA and CDR2 SQIVND come from the germline V gene (reference sequence). V was pared by 4 bases and J by 3 bases, with 8 bases of the junction left unmatched. This CDR3 comprises 15 residues. Written as DNA, the CDR3 is TGTGCCAGTAGTAGCGATGGACAGGGAAGCTACGAGCAGTACTTC. It encodes CASSSDGQGSYEQYF.

The chain employs TRBV5-1 and TRBJ2-7; D remains ambiguous. Trimming left V 4 bases short and J 4 bases short, with 15 bases between. This CDR3 region has 14 residues. Germline loops: CDR1 SGHRS, CDR2 YFSETQ. The CDR3 coding sequence is TGCGCCAGCAGCCCCGTTGGCGGAGCTTACGAGCAGTACTTC. Encoded protein: CASSPVGGAYEQYF.

The chain links TRBV6-9 to TRBJ1-5, with D unclear. The V and J ends lost 2 bases and 1 base respectively, with 18 bases between them. The CDR3 has 18 amino acids. Germline values: CDR1 MNHGY, CDR2 SVAAGI. The chain's CDR3 is CASSYAREVVRSNQPQHF. CDR3 in DNA: TGTGCCAGCAGTTATGCGCGGGAGGTGGTTAGGAGCAATCAGCCCCAGCATTTT.

The chain links TRBV28 to TRBJ2-7; 7 nucleotides line up with TRBD1. V lost 4 bases and J lost 3; bases outside the gene matches: 6. The length of the CDR3 is 14 residues. Per germline, CDR1 MDHEN and CDR2 SYDVKM. CDR3 DNA sequence: TGTGCCAGCAGTTCCCAACAGGGGAACTACGAGCAGTACTTC. Its protein is CASSSQQGNYEQYF.

This chain joins TRBV29-1 and TRBJ2-3, with D maybe TRBD1 (6 bases). Trimming shortened V by 4 bases and J by 5 bases, and 10 bases separated the two germline ends. Germline CDR1 and CDR2: SQVTM and ANQGSEA. This CDR3 spans 12 amino acids. CDR3 in amino acids: CSVAGGLDTQYF. In DNA form, the CDR3 reads TGCAGCGTTGCTGGGGGCCTAGATACGCAGTATTTT.

For this clone: At the DNA level, this CDR3 is encoded by other sequences in the same sample as well. The genes are TRBV9 and TRBJ2-1; D possibly corresponds to TRBD1 (6 bases). Germline CDR1 and CDR2: SGDLS and YYNGEE. The CDR3 consists of 13 residues. V lost 0 bases to trimming and J lost 6 bases, with 7 bases between them. CDR3 loop: CASSVVQGNEQFF. The DNA for the CDR3 is TGTGCCAGCAGCGTAGTACAGGGCAATGAGCAGTTCTTC. Looking up the rest from reference TRBV9 and TRBJ2-1 gives the full variable domain: DSGVTQTPKHLITATGQRVTLRCSPRSGDLSVYWYQQSLDQGLQFLIQYYNGEERAKGNILERFSAQQFPDLHSELNLSSLELGDSALYFCASSVVQGNEQFFGPGTRLTVL.

The chain joins TRBV9 to TRBJ2-1, with 7 bases matching TRBD2. With 4 bases clipped from V and 8 bases from J, the junction kept 18 bases outside the gene matches. From germline, CDR1 is SGDLS and CDR2 YYNGEE. The CDR3 is made up of 17 amino acids. CDR3 protein: CASSNHASRGGRDEQFF. In nucleotides, the CDR3 is TGTGCCAGCAGCAACCACGCCTCTCGGGGAGGGAGGGATGAGCAGTTCTTC.

The chain combines TRBV7-2 with TRBJ2-1, with D tentatively TRBD2 (5 bases). This CDR3 is 15 amino acids long. In germline, CDR1 is SGHTA, CDR2 FQGNSA. V lost 1 base to trimming and J lost 1 base, with 8 bases between them. The DNA of the CDR3 is TGTGCCAGCAGCTTAGACGGGATTTCCTACAATGAGCAGTTCTTC. It encodes CASSLDGISYNEQFF.

The chain couples TRBV5-1 to TRBJ2-7; 7 bases align to TRBD1. This CDR3 contains 14 residues. The V gene end was trimmed by 5 bases and the J gene end by 3 bases; junction bases not matched to a gene: 8. The germline V gene encodes CDR1 SGHRS and CDR2 YFSETQ. The CDR3 spells CASRLWTGDYEQYF. CDR3 coding DNA: TGCGCCAGCAGACTTTGGACAGGAGACTACGAGCAGTACTTC.

The J gene is TRBJ2-3, the V gene TRBV5-6; TRBD2 aligns across 10 bases. The V and J ends lost 0 bases and 8 bases, in that order; junction bases with no gene match: 12. This CDR3 has 17 amino acids. Germline CDR1 SGHDT, CDR2 YYEEEE. The CDR3 loop is CASSLALRAGGASTQYF. The CDR3 nucleotides read TGTGCCAGCAGCTTGGCCCTGAGAGCGGGGGGGGCCTCTACGCAGTATTTT.

The chain links TRBV5-1 to TRBJ1-2, with D possibly matching TRBD1 (5 bases). Trimming pared 5 bases from V and 4 bases from J, leaving 9 bases between. The germline CDR1 and CDR2 sequences are SGHRS and YFSETQ. This CDR3 spans 12 amino acids. The CDR3 loop is CASRSGSYGYTF. The DNA of the CDR3 is TGCGCCAGCAGGTCAGGGTCCTATGGCTACACCTTC.

This sequence joins TRBV2 and TRBJ2-1, with 10 bases fitting TRBD1. The ends lost 6 bases at V and 8 bases at J; junction bases unmatched: 7. The CDR3 covers 14 residues. Germline V CDR1 and CDR2: SNHLY, FYNNEI. The CDR3 loop is CASRRGQGVYEQFF. CDR3 coding DNA: TGTGCCAGCAGACGAGGACAGGGGGTTTATGAGCAGTTCTTC.

The gene calls are TRBV6-5 and TRBJ2-5, with 10 nucleotides matching TRBD1. The CDR3 contains 15 residues. Germline trimming cut 5 bases from V and 5 bases from J; bases unmatched to any gene: 8. Germline lookup yields CDR1 MNHEY and CDR2 SVGAGI. DNA for the CDR3: TGTGCCAGCAGTGCCGGACAGGGGGTCTGGGAGACCCAGTACTTC. This gives the protein CASSAGQGVWETQYF.

This sequence joins TRBV19 and TRBJ1-1; tentative D call: TRBD1 (5 bases). V was pared by 9 bases and J by 11 bases, with 22 bases between. The CDR3 totals 13 residues. Germline V gene sequence: CDR1 LNHDA, CDR2 SQIVND (reference sequence). The CDR3 coding sequence is TGTGCCAGAACCTTGGGGGAGGGCGGGGATGCTTTCTTT. Its protein product is CARTLGEGGDAFF.

This chain links TRBV6-5 with TRBJ1-2; D is unresolved. Trimming cost V 4 bases and J 4 bases, with 4 bases left between them. CDR1 is MNHEY, CDR2 SVGAGI, per germline. The CDR3 loop spans 11 amino acids. The CDR3 DNA sequence: TGTGCCAGCAGTTCTGTCTATGGCTACACCTTC. Amino acid sequence: CASSSVYGYTF.

This chain links TRBV11-2 with TRBJ2-4; D may be TRBD1 (5 bases). This CDR3 is built from 18 residues. The germline V gene encodes CDR1 SGHAT and CDR2 FQNNGV. Trimming stripped 0 bases from V and 0 bases from J, with 15 bases between. The CDR3 coding sequence is TGTGCCAGCAGCTTAGATCGCGGATCAGGGTTAGCCAAAAACATTCAGTACTTC. This gives the protein CASSLDRGSGLAKNIQYF. Together with reference TRBV11-2 and TRBJ2-4, the CDR3 gives the full variable domain: EAGVAQSPRYKIIEKRQSVAFWCNPISGHATLYWYQQILGQGPKLLIQFQNNGVVDDSQLPKDRFSAERLKGVDSTLKIQPAKLEDSAVYLCASSLDRGSGLAKNIQYFGAGTRLSVL.

This clone was observed a few times. The V call is TRBV6-5, the J call TRBJ1-6; D might be TRBD1 (6 bases). Germline V gives CDR1 MNHEY, CDR2 SVGAGI. Between the trimmed V and J ends, which lost 7 bases and 10 bases, there was a span of 20 bases. CDR3 length: 15 amino acids. The chain's CDR3 is CASNRKVGGPSPLHF. CDR3 sequence (DNA): TGTGCCAGCAACAGAAAGGTGGGGGGGCCGTCACCCCTCCACTTT.

The chain has TRBV9 and TRBJ2-5; 9 nucleotides match TRBD1. CDR3 length equals 14 residues. Trimming removed 0 bases from V and 6 bases from J; junction bases left unmatched: 3. Germline V gene data show CDR1 as SGDLS and CDR2 as YYNGEE. The CDR3 DNA follows: TGTGCCAGCAGCGTAGTGGGACAGGGCCAGACCCAGTACTTC. Protein: CASSVVGQGQTQYF.

CDR3 in amino acids: CASSRDRGGYTF. CDR3 nucleotides: TGCGCCAGCAGCCGAGACAGGGGCGGCTACACCTTC. The gene calls are TRBV4-1 and TRBJ1-2; 8 bases align to TRBD1. In germline, CDR1 is MGHRA, CDR2 YSYEKL. Unmatched junction bases numbered 3, after V lost 4 bases and J lost 8 bases. The CDR3 covers 12 residues.

The rearrangement uses TRBV25-1 and TRBJ1-3; D is ambiguous. This CDR3 region has 14 residues. V lost 6 bases and J 3 bases, leaving 12 bases between the germline ends. Germline CDR1 MGHDK, CDR2 SYGVNS. CDR3 nucleotides: TGTGCCAGCAGCCCTGAACTAAATGGAAACACCATATATTTT. Protein sequence: CASSPELNGNTIYF. Based on the CDR3 plus reference TRBV25-1 and TRBJ1-3, the full variable domain is EADIYQTPRYLVIGTGKKITLECSQTMGHDKMYWYQQDPGMELHLIHYSYGVNSTEKGDLSSESTVSRIRTEHFPLTLESARPSHTSQYLCASSPELNGNTIYFGEGSWLTVV.